A single sample gave rise to the 4 T cell receptor beta chains below, sequenced in a study of CD8+ T cells in alopecia areata. Treatment of the sample: oral pan-JAK inhibitor, 5-10 mg twice daily. RNA, once extracted, was reverse transcribed into cDNA for use as the sequencing template. Measured with immunoSEQ multiplex PCR; TCRdb has only the in-frame clones, and not every one. Among 150,000 or so clones listed, about 51% were seen once. The input for sequencing was CD8+ T cells sorted from blood, taken at week 4, from a patient treated with tofacitinib. Receptors were obtained from a human donor with alopecia areata.

The V gene is TRBV5-4, the J gene TRBJ2-1, with a possible D match to TRBD2 (6 bases). CDR1 SGHNT and CDR2 YYREEE come from the germline V gene (reference sequence). The V end was cut by 2 bases, the J end by 0 bases, with 9 bases between. The CDR3 contains 15 residues. This CDR3 reads CASSFSGSSYNEQFF. The DNA of the CDR3 is TGTGCCAGCAGCTTCTCCGGGAGCTCCTACAATGAGCAGTTCTTC.

The chain has TRBV4-2 and TRBJ2-6; TRBD2 matches 7 bases. The ends lost 1 base at V and 0 bases at J; junction bases unmatched: 0. The CDR3 has 16 residues. Germline-derived CDR1 and CDR2 are LGHNA and YNFKEQ. The CDR3 DNA sequence: TGTGCCAGCAGCCAAGCGGGGGGCTCTGGGGCCAACGTCCTGACTTTC. Protein product: CASSQAGGSGANVLTF.

In its sample, this clone was seen a few times. The rearrangement uses TRBV29-1 and TRBJ1-2; D is undetermined. CDR3 size: 13 residues. V lost 3 bases and J lost 6, with 14 bases in between. The germline CDR1 and CDR2 sequences are SQVTM and ANQGSEA. CDR3 bases: TGCAGCGTTGATCAGTGGCCAGAAGATGGCTACACCTTC. Protein sequence: CSVDQWPEDGYTF.

Here the CDR3 DNA reads TGTGCCAGCAGCCCGTCCCGAGGGACAGGGTATAACTATGGCTACACCTTC. Translated, it gives CASSPSRGTGYNYGYTF. J is TRBJ1-2 and V is TRBV11-2; 9 bases fit TRBD1. CDR1 and CDR2 from the germline V gene are SGHAT and FQNNGV. V lost 5 bases and J lost 1; bases outside the gene matches: 11. CDR3 length equals 17 residues.